This T cell receptor (beta chain) was documented in a study of CD8 T cells in ankylosing spondylitis. Points from the study as a whole: There was a TCR beta motif, made of 7 to 9 highly homologous variants, that appeared characteristic of ankylosing spondylitis blood.

Each CDR3 protein gets one entry after TCRdb re-called the 5' RACE reads with MiXCR. This repertoire shows some 800,000 distinct CDR3 sequences, roughly 12% found once; its top ten account for roughly 0.51%. Remarks on this clonotype: What it recognizes is unknown.

Germline V gene lookup returns CDR1 SGHRS and CDR2 YFSETQ. With V trimmed by 3 bases and J by 4 bases, 6 bases remained unmatched. CDR3 length equals 16 residues. The source material was blood, either unsorted or a sorted T cell fraction (not recorded which). The V call is TRBV5-1, the J call TRBJ2-3, with 12 bases aligning to TRBD2. The receptor's source is a male donor with ankylosing spondylitis. The CDR3 region has the DNA TGCGCCAGCAGCTCGGGACTAGCGGGCGTCCCAGATACGCAGTATTTT. Encoded protein: CASSSGLAGVPDTQYF.